This T cell receptor beta chain was sequenced during a study of CD8+ T cells in alopecia areata. Regarding this clone: Its antigen remains unknown.

CDR3 length: 14 amino acids. With 7 bases clipped from V and 7 bases from J, the junction kept 14 bases outside the gene matches. Germline-derived CDR1 and CDR2 are SQVTM and ANQGSEA. Findings and caveats of the study: Affected scalp, especially in alopecia totalis/universalis, had a higher clonality than normal scalp did.

Extraction of RNA preceded its reverse transcription into cDNA, which served as the sequencing template. The repertoire was sequenced with immunoSEQ multiplex PCR; TCRdb's copy has only in-frame clones and lacks some. The profile shows 50,000 to 70,000 clones, roughly 46% of them singletons. Lesional scalp punch biopsies and peripheral blood came from alopecia areata patients. Cell sorting on a FACSAria was used to separate CD4+ and CD8+ T cells from the PBMCs. J is TRBJ1-2 and V is TRBV29-1, with 8 bases lining up with TRBD1. The TCR comes from a human donor with alopecia areata. Sequenced: NKG2D-low CD8+ T cells sorted from blood. The CDR3 DNA follows: TGCAGCGCCCAGGCCCCGGACAGGGATGGTGGCTACACCTTC. Its protein is CSAQAPDRDGGYTF.